The rows below give T cell receptor beta chains drawn from one sample of a study of CD8 T cells in Susac syndrome. TCRdb re-called the immunoSEQ multiplex PCR reads with MiXCR, one entry per CDR3 protein. The table lists almost 450,000 distinct CDR3 sequences, approximately 85% of them singletons. The specimen was CD8+ T cells from PBMCs. The receptors originated from a human donor with multiple sclerosis. Both conserved end residues are part of each CDR3. Fields, in order: CDR3 length, D gene, clone size, V gene, J gene, CDR3 DNA, CDR3 protein. A D gene is named only where the DNA matches it firmly. A row's size may be missing; if present it is once, few, many or a size class.

length: 15; D: .; size: .; V: TRBV6-1; J: TRBJ1-1; DNA: TGTGCCAGCAGTGCTTTGGCGGACTTGAACACTGAAGCTTTCTTT; CDR3: CASSALADLNTEAFF
length: 17; D: TRBD1; size: .; V: TRBV11-3; J: TRBJ2-2; DNA: TGTGCCAGCAGCTTAGGGACAGGGTCCGTTGGCGTCGGGGAGCTGTTTTTT; CDR3: CASSLGTGSVGVGELFF
length: 12; D: .; size: .; V: TRBV30; J: TRBJ1-2; DNA: TGTGCCTGGGCTGAGGCGTACTATGGCTACACCTTC; CDR3: CAWAEAYYGYTF
length: 14; D: .; size: .; V: TRBV3-1; J: TRBJ2-3; DNA: TGTGCCAGCACCCCAACTGGGAACACAGATACGCAGTATTTT; CDR3: CASTPTGNTDTQYF
length: 13; D: .; size: .; V: TRBV6-1; J: TRBJ2-1; DNA: TGTGCCAGCAGTGACCTACCTAACAATGAGCAGTTCTTC; CDR3: CASSDLPNNEQFF
length: 14; D: .; size: .; V: TRBV7-4; J: TRBJ2-5; DNA: TGTGCCAGCAGCTTAGTTCGAGACTCAGAGACCCAGTACTTC; CDR3: CASSLVRDSETQYF
length: 13; D: TRBD1; size: .; V: TRBV11-2; J: TRBJ2-7; DNA: TGTGCCAGCAGCAAACAGGGGTTGAGCGAGCAGTACTTC; CDR3: CASSKQGLSEQYF
length: 15; D: .; size: .; V: TRBV4-1; J: TRBJ1-2; DNA: TGCGCCAGCAGCCAAGCGTTCTTTGGAGAGGATGGCTACACCTTC; CDR3: CASSQAFFGEDGYTF
length: 15; D: TRBD2; size: .; V: TRBV10-2; J: TRBJ2-1; DNA: TGCGCCAGCAGTGCGGGACTAGCGGGTTACAATGAGCAGTTCTTC; CDR3: CASSAGLAGYNEQFF
length: 15; D: .; size: .; V: TRBV27; J: TRBJ1-1; DNA: TGTGCCAGCAGTTTATCGAATACTGGGAACACTGAAGCTTTCTTT; CDR3: CASSLSNTGNTEAFF
length: 15; D: TRBD2; size: .; V: TRBV27; J: TRBJ2-3; DNA: TGTGCCAGCAGGACGGGACTAGCGGTCACAGATACGCAGTATTTT; CDR3: CASRTGLAVTDTQYF
length: 14; D: .; size: .; V: TRBV5-5; J: TRBJ2-2; DNA: TGTGCCAGCAGCTTGTTTACGGACACCGGGGAGCTGTTTTTT; CDR3: CASSLFTDTGELFF
length: 15; D: .; size: .; V: TRBV6-5; J: TRBJ1-5; DNA: TGTGCCAGCAGCCTAGACAGGTATAGCAATCAGCCCCAGCATTTT; CDR3: CASSLDRYSNQPQHF
length: 14; D: TRBD2; size: .; V: TRBV29-1; J: TRBJ2-7; DNA: TGCAGCGTCGCCCAAGCGGGAGTCGCCTACGAGCAGTACTTC; CDR3: CSVAQAGVAYEQYF
length: 14; D: .; size: .; V: TRBV5-6; J: TRBJ2-7; DNA: TGTGCCAGCAGCTTGATTTTGGCTCCCTACGAGCAGTACTTC; CDR3: CASSLILAPYEQYF
length: 14; D: .; size: .; V: TRBV19; J: TRBJ2-1; DNA: TGTGCCAGTAGTATTTCCAGCTCCTACAATGAGCAGTTCTTC; CDR3: CASSISSSYNEQFF
length: 18; D: .; size: .; V: TRBV5-5; J: TRBJ1-1; DNA: TGTGCCAGCAGCCAGACGACTTTTGCCGGGGGCTGGTTGGCTGAAGCTTTCTTT; CDR3: CASSQTTFAGGWLAEAFF
length: 13; D: .; size: .; V: TRBV29-1; J: TRBJ1-2; DNA: TGCAGCGTTGAGAATGGGGCCAACTATGGCTACACCTTC; CDR3: CSVENGANYGYTF
length: 18; D: TRBD1; size: .; V: TRBV11-2; J: TRBJ2-2; DNA: TGTGCCAGCAGCCGATGGACAGGGCCACGGGGAGACACCGGGGAGCTGTTTTTT; CDR3: CASSRWTGPRGDTGELFF
length: 13; D: .; size: once; V: TRBV6-2/TRBV6-3; J: TRBJ1-1; DNA: TGTGCCAGCAACCGGGCCCCGGTGACTGAAGCTTTCTTT; CDR3: CASNRAPVTEAFF
length: 9; D: .; size: .; V: TRBV29-1; J: TRBJ1-2; DNA: TGCAGCGAGGGGGATGGCTACACCTTC; CDR3: CSEGDGYTF
length: 15; D: TRBD1; size: .; V: TRBV5-4; J: TRBJ1-3; DNA: TGTGCCAGCAGCCCGGACAGGGGGCCTGGAAACACCATATATTTT; CDR3: CASSPDRGPGNTIYF
length: 16; D: TRBD1; size: .; V: TRBV6-1; J: TRBJ2-7; DNA: TGTGCCAGCAGCGTTCAGACAGGGGCCATCACCTACGAGCAGCACTTC; CDR3: CASSVQTGAITYEQHF
length: 13; D: .; size: .; V: TRBV30; J: TRBJ2-7; DNA: TGTGCCTGGAGTGTAGAGACATCGGGCGAGCAGTACTTC; CDR3: CAWSVETSGEQYF
length: 13; D: .; size: .; V: TRBV10-3; J: TRBJ2-1; DNA: TGTGCCATCAGTGTGTGGGGGTGGGATGAGCAGTTCTTC; CDR3: CAISVWGWDEQFF
length: 14; D: .; size: .; V: TRBV6-1; J: TRBJ2-7; DNA: TGTGCCAGCAGTGAACTAGGCGGGCTGAACGAGCAGTACTTC; CDR3: CASSELGGLNEQYF
length: 18; D: TRBD2; size: .; V: TRBV7-3; J: TRBJ2-3; DNA: TGTGCCAGCTCCCCTCTCGCCGGGACTAGCGCGGCCACAGATACGCAGTATTTT; CDR3: CASSPLAGTSAATDTQYF
length: 16; D: .; size: .; V: TRBV7-6; J: TRBJ1-6; DNA: TGTGCCAGCAGCTTATTTGTCATCCCCTCCCTTTCACCCCTCCACTTT; CDR3: CASSLFVIPSLSPLHF
length: 15; D: .; size: .; V: TRBV12-5; J: TRBJ2-2; DNA: TGTGCTAGTGGCCCTACCCCCGAAAGCTCCGGGGAGCTGTTTTTT; CDR3: CASGPTPESSGELFF
length: 15; D: .; size: .; V: TRBV6-5; J: TRBJ2-7; DNA: TGTGCCAGCAGTCCCGTCCGAGGAGGGATGGACGAGCAGTACTTC; CDR3: CASSPVRGGMDEQYF